One sample yielded the 17 T cell receptor beta chains listed below, sequenced in a study of human T cells and chemical hapten exposure. MiXCR, run by TCRdb on the RACE reads, gives a single entry per CDR3 protein. The sample lists about 180,000 distinct CDR3 sequences; roughly 30% were seen once. Time point reported: pre-sensitization, week 0. The treatment is: therapeutic diphenylcyclopropenone sensitization with weekly scalp DPC. The sample was whole blood, taken in connection with sensitization to the hapten diphenylcyclopropenone (DPC). The receptors stem from a woman aged 25 to 39 with alopecia areata. Some clones in this sample may be carry-over from other donors' samples.

Ten or more counts support this clonotype. V is TRBV4-2 and J is TRBJ1-1; tentatively, D is TRBD1 (6 bases). The CDR3 is 15 amino acids. CDR1 and CDR2 (germline): LGHNA, YNFKEQ. The ends were cut back, 4 bases at V and 4 bases at J, with 16 bases in the middle. CDR3 bases: TGTGCCAGCAGCCTAAATCCCCAGGGGACCACTGAAGCTTTCTTT. It specifies CASSLNPQGTTEAFF.

V is TRBV29-1 and J is TRBJ1-1; D unresolved. Germline CDR1 is SQVTM and CDR2 is ANQGSEA. Trimming shortened V by 7 bases and J by 4 bases, and 10 bases separated the two germline ends. This CDR3 is 11 amino acids long. In DNA, the CDR3 is TGCAGCGCTGAGTGGGGCACTGAAGCTTTCTTT. It encodes CSAEWGTEAFF.

V usage is TRBV7-2 and J usage is TRBJ2-1; TRBD2 matches at 13 bases. Germline V CDR1 and CDR2: SGHTA, FQGNSA. The CDR3 sequence is 17 residues long. The V segment lost 5 bases and the J segment 7 bases; nucleotides outside the gene matches: 11. CDR3: CASSPRGTSGVWNEQFF. The CDR3 bases are TGTGCCAGCAGCCCCCGTGGGACTAGCGGGGTGTGGAATGAGCAGTTCTTC.

This clonotype appeared a few times. The germline gene is not matched at one end of the junction; a read error may be the cause. The V and J genes are TRBV29-1 and TRBJ1-2; D gene unclear. Germline values: CDR1 SQVTM, CDR2 ANQGSEA. This CDR3 comprises 10 residues. The CDR3 DNA follows: TGCAGCGTTGACAGAGACGGGCCCTCCTTC. This translates into CSVDRDGPSF.

V usage is TRBV2 and J usage is TRBJ2-3; D could derive from TRBD1 or TRBD2 (5 bases each). V was pared by 2 bases and J by 4 bases, with 16 bases between. The CDR3 is 16 residues long. Looked up from germline, CDR1 is SNHLY and CDR2 is FYNNEI. The DNA for the CDR3 is TGTGCCAGCAGTGAATTTGGGACGGCGGTCGCAGATACGCAGTATTTT. This translates into CASSEFGTAVADTQYF.

This chain joins TRBV4-3 and TRBJ1-1, with 10 bases identical to TRBD1. Germline loops: CDR1 LGHNA, CDR2 YSLEER. CDR3 length: 17 amino acids. V was clipped by 0 bases and J by 3 bases; unmatched bases: 7. CDR3 in DNA: TGCGCCAGCAGCCAAGAAGGACAGGGGGTTCGGGACACTGAAGCTTTCTTT. This gives the protein CASSQEGQGVRDTEAFF.

A few counts support this clonotype. V and J are TRBV28 and TRBJ1-2; weak D call: TRBD1 (5 bases). The ends were cut back, 11 bases at V and 6 bases at J, with 19 bases in the middle. Per germline, CDR1 MDHEN and CDR2 SYDVKM. The CDR3 runs to 13 residues. The CDR3 DNA reads TGTGCCGCCCTGGGGGGTTTGGGTGATGGCTACACCTTC. Protein product: CAALGGLGDGYTF.

This clonotype has a handful of counts. The V call is TRBV7-9, the J call TRBJ1-1, with TRBD1 matching 8 bases. The V gene end was trimmed by 5 bases and the J gene end by 0 bases; junction bases not matched to a gene: 2. The CDR3 has 14 amino acids. Germline V gives CDR1 SEHNR, CDR2 FQNEAQ (reference sequence). The CDR3 DNA is TGTGCCAGCAGCACAGGGGGGATGAACACTGAAGCTTTCTTT. This sequence encodes CASSTGGMNTEAFF. The full variable domain, in which reference TRBV7-9 and TRBJ1-1 provide the parts outside the CDR3, is DTGVSQNPRHKITKRGQNVTFRCDPISEHNRLYWYRQTLGQGPEFLTYFQNEAQLEKSRLLSDRFSAERPKGSFSTLEIQRTEQGDSAMYLCASSTGGMNTEAFFGQGTRLTVV.

This chain uses TRBV29-1 with TRBJ2-3; TRBD2 matches at 10 bases. The CDR3 is made up of 18 amino acids. Trimming cost V 6 bases and J 2 bases; bases outside gene matches: 17. From germline, CDR1 is SQVTM and CDR2 ANQGSEA. The CDR3 is CSVDQVWGTSDNTDTQYF. DNA of the CDR3: TGCAGCGTGGACCAGGTTTGGGGGACTAGCGATAACACAGATACGCAGTATTTT.

The table lists this clonotype with a few counts. V and J are TRBV29-1 and TRBJ2-1, with 8 bases lining up with TRBD2. The CDR3 loop spans 13 amino acids. CDR1 and CDR2 from the germline V gene are SQVTM and ANQGSEA. V dropped 6 bases and J dropped 6; count of bases not matched to a gene: 7. CDR3 nucleotides: TGCAGCGTCCCGGGACTAGGACTCAATGAGCAGTTCTTC. Translating it yields CSVPGLGLNEQFF.

This chain joins TRBV4-2 and TRBJ2-1, with 9 nucleotides matching TRBD2. Germline V gene sequence: CDR1 LGHNA, CDR2 YNFKEQ. The CDR3 is 15 amino acids. V was pared by 3 bases and J by 6 bases, with 6 bases of the junction left unmatched. The CDR3 loop is CASSQGLAVGNEQFF. CDR3 in DNA: TGTGCCAGCAGCCAGGGACTAGCTGTGGGCAATGAGCAGTTCTTC.

This clonotype was seen a few times. The V and J genes are TRBV29-1 and TRBJ2-2, with D possibly being TRBD2 (5 bases). V lost 6 bases and J 8 bases, leaving 10 bases between the germline ends. This CDR3 contains 11 residues. Germline CDR1 reads SQVTM; CDR2 reads ANQGSEA. This CDR3 is CSVGERGELFF. The CDR3 DNA sequence: TGCAGCGTCGGGGAGAGGGGGGAGCTGTTTTTT.

The CDR3 nucleotides read TGCGCCAGCAGCCAAGAAGGGGTTGGAAACACCATATATTTT. As protein: CASSQEGVGNTIYF. This sequence joins TRBV4-3 and TRBJ1-3; D perhaps matches TRBD1 (5 bases). The V and J ends lost 0 bases and 3 bases respectively, with 6 bases between them. CDR3 length: 14 residues. The germline gives CDR1 LGHNA, CDR2 YSLEER.

This clonotype appeared a few times. The chain joins TRBV25-1 to TRBJ2-7; TRBD1 aligns across 7 bases. Germline V lookup: CDR1 MGHDK, CDR2 SYGVNS. The ends lost 8 bases at V and 2 bases at J; junction bases unmatched: 12. The CDR3 contains 15 residues. This CDR3 reads CASSSTGTATYEQYF. CDR3 nucleotide sequence: TGTGCCAGCTCCTCGACCGGGACAGCGACCTACGAGCAGTACTTC.

This rearrangement joins TRBV4-3 to TRBJ1-5; TRBD1 might be the D (6 bases). This CDR3 is built from 19 residues. CDR1 is LGHNA and CDR2 is YSLEER in the germline V gene. V was clipped by 0 bases and J by 2 bases, with 20 bases between them. The CDR3 spells CASSQDWEGGGPGNQPQHF. For the CDR3, the DNA is TGCGCCAGCAGCCAAGATTGGGAGGGGGGCGGCCCTGGCAATCAGCCCCAGCATTTT.

V usage is TRBV4-2 and J usage is TRBJ1-1, with D possibly matching TRBD1 (5 bases). The CDR3 consists of 15 residues. V lost 0 bases to trimming and J lost 7 bases, with 15 bases between them. CDR1 is LGHNA and CDR2 is YNFKEQ in the germline V gene. The CDR3 reads CASSQDTGGGDEAFF. CDR3 in DNA: TGTGCCAGCAGCCAAGATACGGGGGGAGGTGATGAAGCTTTCTTT.

The chain combines TRBV5-1 with TRBJ2-2, with TRBD2 identical over 11 bases. V lost 3 bases to trimming and J lost 0 bases; unmatched junction nucleotides: 4. This CDR3 region has 17 residues. Germline assignment: CDR1 SGHRS and CDR2 YFSETQ. The CDR3 protein is CASSSGLADPNTGELFF. DNA for the CDR3: TGCGCCAGCAGCTCGGGACTAGCGGACCCGAACACCGGGGAGCTGTTTTTT.